The 20 T cell receptor beta chains given below trace back to one sample, sequenced in a study of T cell responses to AZD1222 COVID-19 vaccine (dated by TCRdb to the early 2020s). Read against the paper, the sample's time point label means: baseline before first vaccination. Library creation used the immunoSEQ multiplex PCR assay. As stored in TCRdb, this immuneACCESS dataset retains in-frame rearrangements with V and J assigned. A fraction of the clones does not appear; measured against another copy, unresolved V genes explain less than half of the discrepancy, and the remainder lacks a known reason. In this sample the table shows more than 85,000 clones, roughly 90% of which occur a single time. Roughly 15% of the sample is taken by the ten largest. Sequenced material: peripheral blood, taken on day 0 of AZD1222 vaccination. These receptors were taken from an adult in good health.

This clone was seen only once. This chain uses TRBV11-2 with TRBJ2-1; D gene ambiguous. V was cut by 3 bases and J by 4 bases, with 13 bases left in between. CDR1 is SGHAT, CDR2 FQNNGV, per germline. The CDR3 consists of 15 residues. The CDR3: CASSLVPTGYNEQFF. CDR3 coding DNA: TGTGCCAGCAGCTTGGTACCCACTGGGTACAATGAGCAGTTCTTC. Full variable domain (missing parts from reference TRBV11-2 and TRBJ2-1): EAGVAQSPRYKIIEKRQSVAFWCNPISGHATLYWYQQILGQGPKLLIQFQNNGVVDDSQLPKDRFSAERLKGVDSTLKIQPAKLEDSAVYLCASSLVPTGYNEQFFGPGTRLTVL.

The V and J genes are TRBV28 and TRBJ2-7; D call uncertain. V lost 5 bases, J lost 2 bases, and 13 bases lay in between. CDR1 is MDHEN and CDR2 is SYDVKM in the germline V gene. This CDR3 comprises 14 residues. Written as DNA, the CDR3 is TGTGCCAGCAGTCCCCGGAGATTAACCTACGAGCAGTACTTC. It translates to CASSPRRLTYEQYF.

The chain combines TRBV4-1 with TRBJ2-1, with D hard to call. The CDR3 runs 14 residues. The V end was cut by 4 bases, the J end by 5 bases, with 12 bases between. Per germline, CDR1 MGHRA and CDR2 YSYEKL. The CDR3 loop is CASSPLAGHNEQFF. In DNA form, the CDR3 reads TGCGCCAGCAGCCCCCTGGCAGGACACAATGAGCAGTTCTTC.

The chain uses TRBV7-6 and TRBJ2-3; D unresolved. Germline V CDR1 and CDR2: SGHVS, FNYEAQ. V dropped 0 bases and J dropped 1 base, with 8 bases sitting between them. The CDR3 is 15 residues long. CDR3 sequence: CASSLALQGTDTQYF. As DNA, the CDR3 is TGTGCCAGCAGCTTAGCGCTCCAGGGCACAGATACGCAGTATTTT.

The V and J genes are TRBV5-1 and TRBJ2-5, with D possibly being TRBD2 (6 bases). The V gene's germline CDR1 is SGHRS and CDR2 YFSETQ. The CDR3 covers 15 residues. The V end lost 0 bases, the J end lost 4 bases, and 13 bases lay between the germline ends. CDR3 protein: CASSLEGPGGETQYF. CDR3 nucleotides: TGCGCCAGCAGCTTGGAGGGACCCGGGGGAGAGACCCAGTACTTC.

The rearrangement links TRBV5-1 to TRBJ2-1; a possible D gene is TRBD2 (6 bases). Trimming removed 5 bases at V and 4 bases at J, with 19 bases between. CDR1 and CDR2 (germline): SGHRS, YFSETQ. The CDR3 is 16 amino acids. The DNA of the CDR3 is TGCGCCAGCAGTTATGGAGGGCAGGGTTTGTACAATGAGCAGTTCTTC. It codes for CASSYGGQGLYNEQFF.

This sequence joins TRBV12-3 or TRBV12-4 and TRBJ1-2; TRBD1 matches 8 bases. V shed 5 bases, J shed 7 bases, and the junction held 6 bases outside the gene matches. The CDR3 length is 13 residues. The CDR3 nucleotides read TGTGCCAGCAGTCAACGACAGGGGTCTGGCTACACCTTC. It translates to CASSQRQGSGYTF.

There are a few counts of this clone. The V gene is TRBV5-1, the J gene TRBJ2-1; D unresolved. Germline CDR1 reads SGHRS; CDR2 reads YFSETQ. V gave up 4 bases and J gave up 4 bases, with 9 bases separating them. CDR3 length: 13 amino acids. The CDR3 DNA is TGCGCCAGCAGCCCCCACCTATACAATGAGCAGTTCTTC. Amino acids: CASSPHLYNEQFF.

The rearrangement joins TRBV7-8 to TRBJ2-3; D perhaps matches TRBD2 (5 bases). The germline gives CDR1 SGHVS, CDR2 FQNEAQ. The CDR3 spans 15 residues. With 6 bases removed from V and 6 bases from J, the gap between germline ends came to 19 bases. CDR3 sequence (DNA): TGTGCCAGCAGGCATAGAAGGGTGGGGAGCGATACGCAGTATTTT. Protein product: CASRHRRVGSDTQYF.

The CDR3 coding sequence is TGTGCCACCAGTACAGGGTCGAGCACTGAAGCTTTCTTT. It translates to CATSTGSSTEAFF. The genes are TRBV24-1 and TRBJ1-1; tentative D call: TRBD1 (6 bases). Germline CDR1 KGHDR, CDR2 SFDVKD. The CDR3 loop spans 13 amino acids. V shed 6 bases and J shed 4 bases, with 11 bases lying between them.

This chain links TRBV19 with TRBJ2-7; the match to TRBD1 covers 10 bases. This CDR3 spans 16 amino acids. Trimming removed 3 bases from V and 0 bases from J; junction bases left unmatched: 5. Germline V gene lookup returns CDR1 LNHDA and CDR2 SQIVND (reference sequence). In DNA, the CDR3 is TGTGCCAGTAGTATCGAGGGGACAGGGGCCTCCTACGAGCAGTACTTC. Its protein product is CASSIEGTGASYEQYF.

The chain carries TRBV7-9 and TRBJ2-5; D call uncertain. V lost 3 bases to trimming and J lost 4 bases, with 12 bases between them. The CDR3 covers 14 residues. From germline, CDR1 is SEHNR and CDR2 FQNEAQ (reference sequence). Here the CDR3 reads CASSFITGGETQYF. The CDR3 coding sequence is TGTGCCAGCAGCTTCATTACTGGTGGAGAGACCCAGTACTTC.

This chain joins TRBV11-2 and TRBJ2-1; TRBD1 is a possible D gene (6 bases). There are 13 residues in the CDR3. Trimming took off 3 bases at V and 8 bases at J, with 11 bases between the two ends. The germline V gene encodes CDR1 SGHAT and CDR2 FQNNGV. The CDR3 DNA reads TGTGCCAGCAGCTTTGGGGGCTGGGATGAGCAGTTCTTC. Translation gives CASSFGGWDEQFF.

The CDR3, as DNA: TGTGCCAGCAGCGCCGCTGCCCAAGATACGCAGTATTTT. Translating it yields CASSAAAQDTQYF. The gene calls are TRBV9 and TRBJ2-3; D not certain. The CDR3 runs to 13 residues. Per germline, CDR1 SGDLS and CDR2 YYNGEE. V lost 3 bases, J lost 5 bases, and 10 bases lay in between.

The chain couples TRBV6-6 to TRBJ1-2; 9 nucleotides line up with TRBD1. The trim removed 5 bases at V and 7 bases at J, leaving 14 bases unmatched. Germline V gene sequence: CDR1 MNHNY, CDR2 SVGAGI (reference sequence). The CDR3 sequence is 16 residues long. Written as DNA, the CDR3 is TGTGCCAGCAGTAAGGGACAGGGACCCGGGCTTGGTGGCTACACCTTC. Translating it yields CASSKGQGPGLGGYTF.

The V and J genes are TRBV6-5 and TRBJ1-2; TRBD1 matches 7 bases. Germline V gene lookup returns CDR1 MNHEY and CDR2 SVGAGI. After removal of 7 bases from V and 0 bases from J, the junction contained 5 bases not matched to a gene. The CDR3 has 14 residues. CDR3 in amino acids: CASNTGVPNYGYTF. In nucleotides, the CDR3 is TGTGCCAGCAATACAGGGGTCCCTAACTATGGCTACACCTTC.

The chain has TRBV7-2 and TRBJ2-5, with 10 bases matching TRBD2. The ends lost 4 bases at V and 4 bases at J; junction bases unmatched: 18. Germline CDR1 and CDR2: SGHTA and FQGNSA. This CDR3 region has 19 residues. The chain's CDR3 is CASSSSLGTASGSRETQYF. CDR3 DNA: TGTGCCAGCAGCTCCTCATTGGGAACGGCTAGCGGGAGTAGAGAGACCCAGTACTTC.

This chain uses TRBV9 with TRBJ2-1; D possibly uses TRBD1 or TRBD2 (5 bases each). Trimming cost V 0 bases and J 7 bases, with 17 bases left between them. The CDR3 extends over 16 amino acids. The V gene's germline CDR1 is SGDLS and CDR2 YYNGEE. The DNA of the CDR3 is TGTGCCAGCAGCGTAGATGGGGGAAGGAAAGTTAATGAGCAGTTCTTC. This sequence encodes CASSVDGGRKVNEQFF.

The chain joins TRBV15 to TRBJ2-5, with D unclear. Trimming shortened V by 1 base and J by 1 base, and 10 bases separated the two germline ends. The CDR3 runs to 15 residues. Germline V gene data show CDR1 as LNHNV and CDR2 as YYDKDF (reference sequence). The CDR3 DNA reads TGTGCCACCAGCAGAGCAACGGGCCTCCAAGAGACCCAGTACTTC. This codes for CATSRATGLQETQYF. Using reference TRBV15 and TRBJ2-5 for the parts outside the CDR3, the full variable domain is DAMVIQNPRYQVTQFGKPVTLSCSQTLNHNVMYWYQQKSSQAPKLLFHYYDKDFNNEADTPDNFQSRRPNTSFCFLDIRSPGLGDTAMYLCATSRATGLQETQYFGPGTRLLVL.

The V gene is TRBV4-3, the J gene TRBJ2-1, with no clear D. The germline V and J ends were trimmed by 2 bases and 3 bases, with 8 bases remaining between them. Germline CDR1 LGHNA, CDR2 YSLEER. The CDR3 has 14 amino acids. The CDR3 here is CASSQQRSYNEQFF. As DNA, the CDR3 is TGCGCCAGCAGCCAACAGAGAAGCTACAATGAGCAGTTCTTC.